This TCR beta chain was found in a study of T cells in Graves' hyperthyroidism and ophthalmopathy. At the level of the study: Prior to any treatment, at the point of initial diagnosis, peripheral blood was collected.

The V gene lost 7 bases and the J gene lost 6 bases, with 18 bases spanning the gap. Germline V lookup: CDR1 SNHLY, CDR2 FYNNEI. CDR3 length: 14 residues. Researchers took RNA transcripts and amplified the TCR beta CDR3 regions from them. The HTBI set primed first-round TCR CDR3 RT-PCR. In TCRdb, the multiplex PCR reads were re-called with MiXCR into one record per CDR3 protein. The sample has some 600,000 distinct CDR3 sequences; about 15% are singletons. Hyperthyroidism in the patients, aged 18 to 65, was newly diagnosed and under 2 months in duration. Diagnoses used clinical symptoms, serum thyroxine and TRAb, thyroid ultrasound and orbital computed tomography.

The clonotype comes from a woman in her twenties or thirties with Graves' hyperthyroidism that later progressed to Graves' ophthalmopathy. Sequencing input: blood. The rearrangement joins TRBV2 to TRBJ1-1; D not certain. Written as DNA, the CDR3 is TGTGCCAGCAATTCCGGTGGGAGGTGGTCTGAAGCTTTCTTT. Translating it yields CASNSGGRWSEAFF.